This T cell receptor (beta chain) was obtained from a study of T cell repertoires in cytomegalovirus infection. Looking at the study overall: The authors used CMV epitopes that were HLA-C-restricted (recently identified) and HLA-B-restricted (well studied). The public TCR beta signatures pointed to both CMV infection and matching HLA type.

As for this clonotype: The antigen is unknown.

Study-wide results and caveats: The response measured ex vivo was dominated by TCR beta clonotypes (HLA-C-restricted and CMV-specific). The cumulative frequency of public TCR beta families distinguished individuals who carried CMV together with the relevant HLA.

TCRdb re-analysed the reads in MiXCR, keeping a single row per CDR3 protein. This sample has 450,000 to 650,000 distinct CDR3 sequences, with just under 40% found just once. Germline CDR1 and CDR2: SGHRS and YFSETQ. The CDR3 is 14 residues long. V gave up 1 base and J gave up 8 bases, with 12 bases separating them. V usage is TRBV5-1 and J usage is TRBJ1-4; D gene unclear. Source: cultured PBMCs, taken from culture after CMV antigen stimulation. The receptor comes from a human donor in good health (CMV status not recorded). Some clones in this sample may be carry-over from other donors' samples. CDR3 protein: CASSLSGPEEKLFF. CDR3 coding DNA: TGCGCCAGCAGCTTGTCCGGCCCAGAGGAAAAACTGTTTTTT.